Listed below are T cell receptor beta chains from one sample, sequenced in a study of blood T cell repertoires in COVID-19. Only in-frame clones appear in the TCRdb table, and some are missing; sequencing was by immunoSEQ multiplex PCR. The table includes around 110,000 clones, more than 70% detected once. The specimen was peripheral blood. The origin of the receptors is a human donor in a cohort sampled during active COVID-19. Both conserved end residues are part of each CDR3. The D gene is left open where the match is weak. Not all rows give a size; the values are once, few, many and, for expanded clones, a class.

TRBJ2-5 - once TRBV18 CASSLTGTGRETQYF TGTGCCAGTTCCCTTACCGGGACCGGGAGAGAGACCCAGTACTTC
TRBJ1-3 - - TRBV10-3 CAISESGGPNTIYF TGTGCCATCAGTGAGTCCGGGGGGCCAAACACCATATATTTT
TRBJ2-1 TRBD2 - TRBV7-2 CASSLSGRAYNEQFF TGTGCCAGCAGCTTAAGCGGGAGGGCCTACAATGAGCAGTTCTTC
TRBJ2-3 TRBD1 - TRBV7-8 CASSAGQGVTSTDTQYF TGTGCCAGCAGCGCTGGACAGGGGGTGACTAGCACAGATACGCAGTATTTT
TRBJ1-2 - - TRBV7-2 CASRSQGSGYGYTF TGTGCCAGCAGGTCCCAGGGGAGCGGCTATGGCTACACCTTC
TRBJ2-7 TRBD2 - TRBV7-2 CASSRERGTYEQYF TGTGCCAGCAGCCGTGAGCGGGGTACCTACGAGCAGTACTTC
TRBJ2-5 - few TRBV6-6 CASSYLLENKETQYF TGTGCCAGCAGTTACCTTCTAGAGAATAAAGAGACCCAGTACTTC
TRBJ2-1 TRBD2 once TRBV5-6 CASIGTTHNEQFF TGTGCCAGCATCGGGACTACTCACAATGAGCAGTTCTTC
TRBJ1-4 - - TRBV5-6 CASSPGATNEKLFF TGTGCCAGCAGTCCGGGGGCAACTAATGAAAAACTGTTTTTT
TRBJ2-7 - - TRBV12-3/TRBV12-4 CASSQGREQYF TGTGCCAGCAGTCAGGGGCGCGAGCAGTACTTC
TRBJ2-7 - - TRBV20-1 CSASSGTPPYEEQYF TGCAGTGCTAGTTCAGGAACCCCCCCCTACGAGGAGCAGTACTTC
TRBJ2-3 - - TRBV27 CASSRGTLTDTQYF TGTGCCAGCAGTAGGGGGACATTAACAGATACGCAGTATTTT
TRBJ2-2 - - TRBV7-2 CASKGGYTGELFF TGTGCCAGCAAAGGAGGATACACCGGGGAGCTGTTTTTT
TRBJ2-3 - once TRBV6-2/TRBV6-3 CASSIADTQYF TGTGCCAGCAGTATAGCAGATACGCAGTATTTT
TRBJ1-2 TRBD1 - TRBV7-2 CASSLGRGQGINYGYTF TGTGCCAGCAGCTTAGGCAGGGGGCAAGGGATTAACTATGGCTACACCTTC
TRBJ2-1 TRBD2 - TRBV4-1 CASSQEAGGVNEQFF TGCGCCAGCAGCCAAGAAGCGGGAGGGGTTAATGAGCAGTTCTTC
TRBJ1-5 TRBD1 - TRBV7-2 CASSFGTGASNQPQHF TGTGCCAGCAGCTTCGGGACAGGGGCAAGCAATCAGCCCCAGCATTTT
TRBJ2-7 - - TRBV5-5 CASGSGEQYF TGTGCCAGCGGCTCCGGGGAGCAGTACTTC
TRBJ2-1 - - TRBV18 CASSSFASSDEQFF TGTGCCAGCTCATCCTTTGCGAGTTCGGATGAGCAGTTCTTC
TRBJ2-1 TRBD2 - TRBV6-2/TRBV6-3 CASSSVAGGTNEQFF TGTGCCAGCAGTTCCGTAGCGGGAGGGACCAATGAGCAGTTCTTC
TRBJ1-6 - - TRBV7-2 CASSLGGGYNSPLHF TGTGCCAGCAGCTTAGGGGGGGGGTATAATTCACCCCTCCACTTT
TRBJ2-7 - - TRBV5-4 CASRGAGPGYEQYF TGTGCCAGCAGGGGGGCGGGTCCCGGATACGAGCAGTACTTC
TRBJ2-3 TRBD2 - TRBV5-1 CASSPAGVGTDTQYF TGCGCCAGCAGCCCCGCGGGAGTCGGCACAGATACGCAGTATTTT
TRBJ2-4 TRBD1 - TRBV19 CASSKAQGQNIQYF TGTGCCAGTAGTAAAGCACAGGGGCAAAACATTCAGTACTTC
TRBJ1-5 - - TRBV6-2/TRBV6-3 CASSYSRARVAGQPQHF TGTGCCAGCAGTTACTCGAGAGCCAGGGTTGCAGGTCAGCCCCAGCATTTT
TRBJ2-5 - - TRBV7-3 CASSLWERETQYF TGTGCCAGCAGCTTATGGGAGCGTGAGACCCAGTACTTC
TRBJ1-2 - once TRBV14 CASSQSRNYGYTF TGTGCCAGCAGCCAGAGTAGAAACTATGGCTACACCTTC
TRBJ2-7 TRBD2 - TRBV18 CASSPPGLAASYEQYF TGTGCCAGCTCACCACCTGGACTAGCGGCCTCCTACGAGCAGTACTTC
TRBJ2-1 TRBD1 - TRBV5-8 CASSRWTGRNEQFF TGTGCCAGCAGCAGGTGGACAGGGAGGAATGAGCAGTTCTTC
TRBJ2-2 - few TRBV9 CASSVGQANTGELFF TGTGCCAGCAGCGTAGGTCAGGCGAACACCGGGGAGCTGTTTTTT
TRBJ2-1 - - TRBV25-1 CASSNLAGNEQFF TGTGCCAGCAGTAACCTAGCAGGCAATGAGCAGTTCTTC
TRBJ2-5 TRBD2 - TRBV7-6 CASSLIPGTSGQVQETQYF TGTGCCAGCAGCTTGATCCCCGGGACTAGCGGGCAAGTACAAGAGACCCAGTACTTC
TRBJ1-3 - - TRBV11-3 CASSQHGAGNTIYF TGTGCCAGCAGCCAGCATGGAGCCGGAAACACCATATATTTT